Sequencing of this T cell receptor beta chain was carried out in a study of blood T cell repertoires in COVID-19. Study-level information: Researchers got acute and convalescent COVID-19 samples from the United States, Italy and Spain. T cells, B-cell-depleted T cells, or PBMCs provided the cDNA or gDNA that served as material.

Assay: immunoSEQ multiplex PCR; the TCRdb copy retains only in-frame clones and omits some. Found here are about 150,000 clones, 65% to 90% of them singletons; the top ten hold around 10%. This clone was seen a single time. V dropped 3 bases and J dropped 5; count of bases not matched to a gene: 9. The CDR3 is 15 amino acids. Material: peripheral blood. The origin of this receptor is a woman aged 55-70 years with COVID-19, enrolled during active disease. The rearrangement joins TRBV5-3 to TRBJ1-1; 8 nucleotides match TRBD1. TRBV5-3 carries the ORF label, with uncertain function. The CDR3, as DNA: TGTGCCAGAAGCTGCAGGGGGCGAGAGAGAACTGAAGCTTTCTTT. It encodes CARSCRGRERTEAFF.